The present T cell receptor beta chain was sequenced within a study of PD-1 blockade in classical Hodgkin lymphoma. Study-level findings and limits: CD4+ TCR diversity climbed significantly by C4D1, unlike CD8+ TCR diversity. Those achieving complete response showed baseline diversity like newly diagnosed patients. In newly diagnosed patients, baseline TCR diversity was reportedly below that of healthy donors.

Points on this clone: The target antigen is unknown.

CDR3 size: 15 residues. The germline gives CDR1 LNHDA, CDR2 SQIVND (reference sequence). The J segment lost 4 bases and the V segment lost 5 bases, leaving 9 bases of the junction unmatched. Some clones are missing from TCRdb's copy, which holds only in-frame ones; the method was immunoSEQ multiplex PCR. The sample has 95,000 to 120,000 clones; 89% are singletons. All patients experienced relapse after autologous stem cell transplantation, and brentuximab vedotin exposure was variable. Reported best responses ranged across complete response, partial response or progressive disease. The sequencing used peripheral blood mononuclear cells (PBMCs), collected before the second cycle of nivolumab. V and J are TRBV19 and TRBJ2-7, with 9 bases identical to TRBD1. This sequence was found in a human donor with classical Hodgkin lymphoma. The CDR3 sequence is CASSASGQGLYEQYF. The CDR3 bases are TGTGCCAGTAGTGCGTCGGGACAGGGTCTTTACGAGCAGTACTTC.